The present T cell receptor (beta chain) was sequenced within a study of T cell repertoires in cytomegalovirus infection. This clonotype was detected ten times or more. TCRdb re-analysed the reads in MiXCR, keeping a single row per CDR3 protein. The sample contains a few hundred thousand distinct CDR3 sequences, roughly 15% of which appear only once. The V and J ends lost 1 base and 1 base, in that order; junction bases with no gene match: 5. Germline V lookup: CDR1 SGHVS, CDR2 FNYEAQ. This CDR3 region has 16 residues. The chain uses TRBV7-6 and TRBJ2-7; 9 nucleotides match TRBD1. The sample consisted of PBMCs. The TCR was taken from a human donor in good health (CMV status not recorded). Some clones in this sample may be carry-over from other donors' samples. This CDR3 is CASSLGGGQGSYEQYF. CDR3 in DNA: TGTGCCAGCAGCTTAGGTGGTGGACAGGGGTCCTACGAGCAGTACTTC.